The TCR beta chain under discussion was sequenced for a study of T cell responses to AZD1222 COVID-19 vaccine. This clone was seen more than once but under ten times. What it recognizes is unknown. Regarding the study as a whole: Donor demographics were predominantly white British with a female majority; clonal diversity may be underestimated. After two AZD1222 doses, spike-specific TCR breadth and depth rose versus day 0. Repertoire sampling was restricted to post-peak T cell response timepoints.

Assay used: immunoSEQ multiplex PCR; TCRdb lists only in-frame clones, some missing. Among 190,000 or so clones listed, 93% were seen once. Both about-4-week and about-12-week second-dose recipients were combined. The material sequenced was peripheral blood, taken 28 days after the second AZD1222 dose. This receptor was obtained from an adult who received the AZD1222 COVID-19 vaccine.

CDR3 protein: CASSATSISGTEAFF. The CDR3 nucleotides read TGCGCCAGCAGCGCAACGTCGATTTCCGGCACTGAAGCTTTCTTT. This chain connects TRBV5-1 to TRBJ1-1; D is undetermined. This CDR3 spans 15 amino acids. Germline values: CDR1 SGHRS, CDR2 YFSETQ. Trimming left V 4 bases short and J 4 bases short, with 17 bases between.